What follows is one T cell receptor beta chain and its context. No cognate antigen has been identified for it. Per-nucleotide qualities are absent, and no much larger clonotype sits a single base away. According to the germline V gene (reference sequence), CDR1 reads DFQATT and CDR2 reads SNEGSKA. V drops 5 bases and J drops 4 bases, leaving 8 bases in between. From its cysteine to its phenylalanine, the CDR3 spans 11 amino acids. CDR3 DNA only is kept here, 33 bases in frame from base 1. The sample's time point, from its label and the paper: about 5 months on oral tofacitinib. Sample treatment or condition, as interpreted from the label and publication: oral pan-JAK inhibitor, 5-10 mg twice daily. Lesional scalp punch biopsies and peripheral blood were obtained from alopecia areata patients. PBMCs were separated by density centrifugation and stained for CD3, CD4 and CD8, after which CD4+ and CD8+ T cells were sorted on a FACSAria.

The library relied on the immunoSEQ multiplex PCR assay. RNA was extracted from all samples and reverse transcribed into cDNA as template for TCR sequencing. SuperScript III was used for first-strand cDNA synthesis, primed with a 2:1 mix of oligo-dT and random hexamers. A synthetic immune receptor repertoire was used to gauge amplification bias, and whatever bias remained was removed computationally. In the original analysis: Raw reads were preprocessed for error removal, and CDR3 was defined according to IMGT conventions as running from the conserved cysteine to phenylalanine. Clonality was calculated as 1 minus Shannon entropy normalized by log2 of the number of productive unique TCRs. Whether each scalp clone was CD4 or CD8 was inferred by checking scalp TCRbeta sequences against the CD4 and CD8 repertoires from sorted blood. TCRdb carries this immuneACCESS record with in-frame sequences only. Its versions omit some clonotypes, under half of them owing to an unresolved V gene in the studies checked, with the rest unexplained. V and J calls and clone size are those listed in that table; D and trimming were worked out from the DNA. The sample has nearly 200,000 clones on record, 55% to 70% of them singletons. The ten largest clones capture under 7% of the sample.

The data originate from a study of CD8+ T cells in alopecia areata (dated by TCRdb to the late 2010s). Some background on the complete study: Treated patients were enrolled in an open-label pilot trial of oral tofacitinib at 5 to 10 mg twice daily for moderate-to-severe alopecia areata. Tofacitinib was given for 6 to 18 months, followed by 6 months of follow-up off drug to assess delayed response and recurrence. In both human patients and the C3H/HeJ mouse model, the study applied high-throughput TCRbeta sequencing to look at T cell clonal expansion in alopecia areata. Patients on tofacitinib were biopsied at baseline and after 4 and 24 weeks of treatment, and several of the patients also had a later scalp biopsy. Clonality in the scalp was compared among normal scalp (n=4), patchy alopecia areata scalp (n=8), and alopecia totalis/universalis scalp (n=8). In humans, TCRbeta sequencing was performed on scalp tissue and on sorted CD4+ and CD8+ peripheral blood T cells from healthy controls and from patients with patchy or totalis/universalis alopecia areata. The SALT score, which quantifies the percentage of affected scalp surface area, was used to measure disease severity in treated patients. RNA was obtained with the PAXgene miRNA kit for fixed scalp, the miRNeasy kit for PBMCs, and the RNeasy kit for mouse skin. Amplification of TCRbeta CDR3 regions was done by immunoSEQ multiplex PCR using 35 Vbeta forward primers and 13 Jbeta reverse primers.

Broad study findings and their caveats: Shared TCR sequences between patients were less evident than in mice, which may be partly attributable to HLA diversity in the patient population. Scalp TCR repertoire analysis is complicated because resident alphabeta T cells in normal human skin are also sequenced, whereas mouse skin is dominated by gammadelta T cells. Scalp clonality and the number of expanded CD8+ clones among the top 100 scalp clones were significantly decreased by tofacitinib. Lesional scalp, especially in alopecia totalis/universalis, showed higher clonality and more expanded CD8+ clones than normal scalp, suggesting antigenic drive. Many expanded lesional clones persisted in scalp and blood during tofacitinib treatment, which may partly explain relapse after stopping treatment. Because the treated cohort was small and had only one nonresponder, larger studies are needed to examine links between baseline CD8+ expansion and response.

The sequenced sample was CD4+ T cells sorted from blood, obtained at week 24, from a patient treated with tofacitinib. In this chain, TRBV20-1 is recombined with TRBJ1-1; the D gene cannot be resolved reliably. The source of this sequence is a human donor with alopecia areata. The sequence in DNA is TGCAGTGCTGCCCGTGGCACTGAAGCTTTCTTT. Its translation reads: CSAARGTEAFF.